The text below deals with one T cell receptor beta chain. This sample is drawn from a study of shared clonotypes between healthy human individuals. CDR3 length equals 14 residues. V lost 0 bases and J 5 bases, leaving 8 bases between the germline ends. Per germline, CDR1 MNHNY and CDR2 SVGAGI (reference sequence). The naive CD8 subset, CD45RO-negative cells positively selected for CCR7, excluded terminally differentiated effector memory CD45RA+ cells. Repertoires were generated with immunoSEQ multiplex PCR, while TCRdb's copy carries only in-frame clones and drops some. The sample contains under 1 million clones, about 96% of which appear only once.

The V call is TRBV6-6, the J call TRBJ2-1; D is possibly TRBD2 (6 bases). The sequencing input was naive CD8+ T cells sorted from blood. The clonotype comes from a man aged 25-40 years in good health. CDR3 DNA: TGTGCCAGCAGTTACTCCGGGAGTCACAATGAGCAGTTCTTC. It specifies CASSYSGSHNEQFF.